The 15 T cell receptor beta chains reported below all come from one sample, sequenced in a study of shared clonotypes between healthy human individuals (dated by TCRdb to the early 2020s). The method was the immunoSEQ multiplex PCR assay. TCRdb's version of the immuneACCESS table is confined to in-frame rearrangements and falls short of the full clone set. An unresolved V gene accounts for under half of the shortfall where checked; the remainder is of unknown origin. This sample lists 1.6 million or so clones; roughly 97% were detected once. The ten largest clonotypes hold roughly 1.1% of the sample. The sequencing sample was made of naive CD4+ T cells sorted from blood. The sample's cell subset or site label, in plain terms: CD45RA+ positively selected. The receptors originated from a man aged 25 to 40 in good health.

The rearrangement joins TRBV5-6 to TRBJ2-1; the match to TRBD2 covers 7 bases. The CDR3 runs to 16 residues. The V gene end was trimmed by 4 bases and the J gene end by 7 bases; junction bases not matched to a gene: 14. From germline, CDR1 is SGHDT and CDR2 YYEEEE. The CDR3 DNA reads TGTGCCAGCAGCCGACCTGTCGGGGGGAGTTTGAATGAGCAGTTCTTC. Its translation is CASSRPVGGSLNEQFF.

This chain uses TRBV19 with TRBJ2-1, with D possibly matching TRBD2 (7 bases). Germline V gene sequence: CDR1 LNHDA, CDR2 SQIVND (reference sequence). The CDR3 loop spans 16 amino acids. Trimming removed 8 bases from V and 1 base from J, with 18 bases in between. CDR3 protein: CASPPGGGISYNEQFF. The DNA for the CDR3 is TGTGCCAGTCCCCCGGGGGGCGGGATATCCTACAATGAGCAGTTCTTC. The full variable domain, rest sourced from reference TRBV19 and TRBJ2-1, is DGGITQSPKYLFRKEGQNVTLSCEQNLNHDAMYWYRQDPGQGLRLIYYSQIVNDFQKGDIAEGYSVSREKKESFPLTVTSAQKNPTAFYLCASPPGGGISYNEQFFGPGTRLTVL.

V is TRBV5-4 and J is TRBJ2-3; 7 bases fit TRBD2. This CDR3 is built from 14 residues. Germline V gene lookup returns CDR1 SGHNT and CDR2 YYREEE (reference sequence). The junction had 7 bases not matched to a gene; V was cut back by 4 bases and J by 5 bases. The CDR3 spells CASSPDTGGDTQYF. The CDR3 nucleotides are TGTGCCAGCAGCCCCGATACGGGGGGAGATACGCAGTATTTT. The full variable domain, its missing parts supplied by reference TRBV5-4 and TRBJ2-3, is ETGVTQSPTHLIKTRGQQVTLRCSSQSGHNTVSWYQQALGQGPQFIFQYYREEENGRGNFPPRFSGLQFPNYSSELNVNALELDDSALYLCASSPDTGGDTQYFGPGTRLTVL.

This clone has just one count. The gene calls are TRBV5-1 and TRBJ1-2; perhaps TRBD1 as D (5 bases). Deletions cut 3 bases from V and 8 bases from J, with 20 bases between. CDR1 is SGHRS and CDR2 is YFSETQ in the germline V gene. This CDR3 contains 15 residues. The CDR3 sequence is CASSSPGTLIRGYTF. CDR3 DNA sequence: TGCGCCAGCAGCTCGCCAGGGACTCTTATAAGAGGCTACACCTTC.

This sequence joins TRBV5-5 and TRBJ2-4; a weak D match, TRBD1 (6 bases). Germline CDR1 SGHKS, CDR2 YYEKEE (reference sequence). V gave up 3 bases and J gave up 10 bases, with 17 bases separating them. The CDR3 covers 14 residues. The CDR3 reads CASSSAQSQGIQYF. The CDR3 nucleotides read TGTGCCAGCAGCTCCGCCCAGAGTCAGGGGATTCAGTACTTC.

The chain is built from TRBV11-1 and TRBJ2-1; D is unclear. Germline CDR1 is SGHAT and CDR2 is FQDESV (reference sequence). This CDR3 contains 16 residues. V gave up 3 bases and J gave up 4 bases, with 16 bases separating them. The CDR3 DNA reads TGTGCCAGCAGCTTTAGGGCAGGCTTTAGTTACAATGAGCAGTTCTTC. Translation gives CASSFRAGFSYNEQFF.

DNA for the CDR3: TGTGCCTGGATCGAAGGGACTAGCGGGAGTGTAGGGTACAATGAGCAGTTCTTC. Translated, it gives CAWIEGTSGSVGYNEQFF. V is TRBV30 and J is TRBJ2-1, with TRBD2 matching 14 bases. V gave up 4 bases and J gave up 4 bases; unmatched junction bases: 12. This CDR3 has 18 amino acids. CDR1 and CDR2 (germline): GTSNPN, SVGIG (reference sequence).

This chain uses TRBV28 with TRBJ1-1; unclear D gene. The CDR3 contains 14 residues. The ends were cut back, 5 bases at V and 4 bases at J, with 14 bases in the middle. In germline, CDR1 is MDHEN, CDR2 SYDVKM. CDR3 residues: CASSPPPGGTEAFF. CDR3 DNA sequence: TGTGCCAGCAGTCCCCCCCCAGGCGGCACTGAAGCTTTCTTT.

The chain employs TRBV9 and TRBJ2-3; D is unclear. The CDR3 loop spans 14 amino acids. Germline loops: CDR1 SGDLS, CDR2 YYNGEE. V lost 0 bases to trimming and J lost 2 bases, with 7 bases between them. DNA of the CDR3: TGTGCCAGCAGCGTAGCGACAAACACAGATACGCAGTATTTT. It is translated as CASSVATNTDTQYF.

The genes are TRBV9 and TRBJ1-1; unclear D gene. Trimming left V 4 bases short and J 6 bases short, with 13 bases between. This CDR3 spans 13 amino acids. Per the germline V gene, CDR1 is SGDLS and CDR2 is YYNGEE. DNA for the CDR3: TGTGCCAGCAGCACGCAGGACGGGTCTGAAGCTTTCTTT. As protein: CASSTQDGSEAFF.

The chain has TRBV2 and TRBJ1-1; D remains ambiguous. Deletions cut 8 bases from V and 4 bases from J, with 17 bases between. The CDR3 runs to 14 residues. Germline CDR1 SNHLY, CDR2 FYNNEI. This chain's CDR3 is CASQKEGWGTEAFF. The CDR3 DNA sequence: TGTGCCAGCCAAAAGGAGGGCTGGGGCACTGAAGCTTTCTTT.

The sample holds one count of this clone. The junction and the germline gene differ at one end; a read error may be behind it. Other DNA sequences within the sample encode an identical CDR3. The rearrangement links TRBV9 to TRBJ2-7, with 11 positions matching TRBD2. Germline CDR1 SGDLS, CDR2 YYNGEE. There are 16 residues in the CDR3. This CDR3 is CASSPGVAGGQNEQYF. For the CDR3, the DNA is TGTGCCAGCAGCCCCGGGGTAGCGGGAGGGCAGAACGAACAGTACTTC.

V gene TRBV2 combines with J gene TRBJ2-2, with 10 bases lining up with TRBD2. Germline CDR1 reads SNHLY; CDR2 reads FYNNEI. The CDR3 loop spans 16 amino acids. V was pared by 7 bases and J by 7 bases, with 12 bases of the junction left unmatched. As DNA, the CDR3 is TGTGCCAGCAATCCCCTAGCGGGAGTTAAGATCGGGGAGCTGTTTTTT. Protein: CASNPLAGVKIGELFF.

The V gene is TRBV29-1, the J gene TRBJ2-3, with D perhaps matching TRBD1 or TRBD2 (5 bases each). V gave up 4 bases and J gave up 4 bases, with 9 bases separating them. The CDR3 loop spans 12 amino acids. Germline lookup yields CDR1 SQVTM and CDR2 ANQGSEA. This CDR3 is CSVGGTPDTQYF. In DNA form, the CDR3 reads TGCAGCGTTGGTGGGACCCCAGATACGCAGTATTTT.

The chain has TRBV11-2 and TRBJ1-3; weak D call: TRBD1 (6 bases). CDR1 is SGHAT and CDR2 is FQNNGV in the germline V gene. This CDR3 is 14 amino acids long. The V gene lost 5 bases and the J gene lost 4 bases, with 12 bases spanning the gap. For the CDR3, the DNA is TGTGCCAGCAGCGTAAGGACAGCCGGAAACACCATATATTTT. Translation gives CASSVRTAGNTIYF.